These 16 T cell receptor beta chains share one sample of origin, sequenced in a study of T-cell memory formation after mild COVID-19. Each CDR3 protein is one row after TCRdb ran MiXCR on the 5' RACE reads. The table records some 190,000 distinct CDR3 sequences, approximately 20% of them present only once. Sequenced material: PBMCs or a T cell subset sorted from them (not recorded which). The receptor source for this set is an adult woman who had mild COVID-19 (a few samples of this study predate the infection). Cell type and time point are not known.

This clonotype appeared a few times. The J gene is TRBJ2-7, the V gene TRBV5-6, with 14 bases fitting TRBD2. The germline CDR1 and CDR2 sequences are SGHDT and YYEEEE. With V trimmed by 4 bases and J by 5 bases, 5 bases remained unmatched. This CDR3 region has 15 residues. CDR3 region: CASSLPGLAGDEQYF. CDR3 DNA sequence: TGTGCCAGCAGCCTACCGGGACTAGCGGGAGACGAGCAGTACTTC. The entire variable domain, with the rest obtained from reference TRBV5-6 and TRBJ2-7, is as follows: DAGVTQSPTHLIKTRGQQVTLRCSPKSGHDTVSWYQQALGQGPQFIFQYYEEEERQRGNFPDRFSGHQFPNYSSELNVNALLLGDSALYLCASSLPGLAGDEQYFGPGTRLTVT.

This clonotype was counted only a few times. V is TRBV5-1 and J is TRBJ2-7, with TRBD1 as a possible D gene (6 bases). Germline V gives CDR1 SGHRS, CDR2 YFSETQ. The CDR3 consists of 13 residues. V was shortened by 2 bases and J by 5 bases, with 11 bases between the two germline ends. This CDR3 reads CASSFQGFDEQYF. CDR3 bases: TGCGCCAGCAGCTTTCAGGGGTTCGACGAGCAGTACTTC.

The CDR3 loop reads CASGLDRVVELFF. CDR3 DNA sequence: TGTGCCAGCGGTCTGGACAGGGTTGTGGAGCTGTTTTTT. The rearrangement links TRBV12-3 or TRBV12-4 to TRBJ2-2; 8 nucleotides match TRBD1. The CDR3 consists of 13 residues. With 8 bases clipped from V and 10 bases from J, the junction kept 9 bases outside the gene matches.

The sample holds a few counts of this clonotype. V is TRBV24-1 and J is TRBJ2-1; D is uncertain. Trimming removed 2 bases from V and 7 bases from J, with 11 bases in between. CDR1 is KGHDR and CDR2 is SFDVKD in the germline V gene. CDR3 size: 14 residues. CDR3 in amino acids: CATSDYMDGNEQFF. CDR3 coding DNA: TGTGCCACCAGTGATTACATGGACGGAAATGAGCAGTTCTTC.

This chain's CDR3 is CASSLDLSGPEAFF. CDR3 in DNA: TGTGCCAGCAGCTTAGATCTGTCAGGGCCTGAAGCTTTCTTT. V usage is TRBV11-2 and J usage is TRBJ1-1; D might be TRBD1 (5 bases). The CDR3 runs 14 residues. Germline V lookup: CDR1 SGHAT, CDR2 FQNNGV. Trimming removed 0 bases from V and 6 bases from J, with 11 bases in between.

This clonotype was observed a few times. The J gene is TRBJ1-5, the V gene TRBV15; the D is unclear. The CDR3 sequence is 16 residues long. Germline assignment: CDR1 LNHNV and CDR2 YYDKDF (reference sequence). V was trimmed by 1 base and J by 2 bases, leaving 12 bases between them. The CDR3 reads CATSRVGGSGNQPQHF. The CDR3 region has the DNA TGTGCCACCAGCAGAGTAGGCGGGAGCGGCAATCAGCCCCAGCATTTT. The full variable domain, with the rest looked up from reference TRBV15 and TRBJ1-5, is DAMVIQNPRYQVTQFGKPVTLSCSQTLNHNVMYWYQQKSSQAPKLLFHYYDKDFNNEADTPDNFQSRRPNTSFCFLDIRSPGLGDTAMYLCATSRVGGSGNQPQHFGDGTRLSIL.

The rearrangement uses TRBV7-2 and TRBJ1-2, with D unresolved. The CDR3 loop spans 13 amino acids. CDR1 is SGHTA and CDR2 is FQGNSA in the germline V gene. With 0 bases removed from V and 7 bases from J, the gap between germline ends came to 9 bases. In nucleotides, the CDR3 is TGTGCCAGCAGCTTAGCGGAGGGATTTGGCTACACCTTC. It encodes CASSLAEGFGYTF. The full variable domain, with the rest looked up from reference TRBV7-2 and TRBJ1-2, is GAGVSQSPSNKVTEKGKDVELRCDPISGHTALYWYRQSLGQGLEFLIYFQGNSAPDKSGLPSDRFSAERTGGSVSTLTIQRTQQEDSAVYLCASSLAEGFGYTFGSGTRLTVV.

V usage is TRBV20-1 and J usage is TRBJ2-5, with 10 bases lining up with TRBD1. CDR1 is DFQATT, CDR2 SNEGSKA, per germline (reference sequence). The CDR3 has 15 residues. The ends lost 4 bases at V and 5 bases at J; junction bases unmatched: 10. CDR3 sequence reads: CSAKGFGTGVETQYF. The CDR3 DNA sequence: TGCAGTGCTAAAGGATTCGGGACAGGGGTTGAGACCCAGTACTTC.

Only a few counts were recorded for this clonotype. The DNA for the CDR3 is TGTGCCAGCAGCCAAGAATTTGGGAGCACTGAAGCTTTCTTT. It translates to CASSQEFGSTEAFF. The rearrangement uses TRBV3-1 and TRBJ1-1; D ambiguous. Germline assignment: CDR1 LGHDT and CDR2 YNNKEL (reference sequence). CDR3 length equals 14 residues. The V end lost 0 bases, the J end lost 4 bases, and 9 bases lay between the germline ends.

V gene TRBV10-3 combines with J gene TRBJ1-1, with 10 bases that match TRBD1. Germline V CDR1 and CDR2: ENHRY, SYGVKD. This CDR3 contains 17 residues. Germline trimming cut 5 bases from V and 1 base from J; bases unmatched to any gene: 10. The CDR3: CAISPGQGTDGNTEAFF. The DNA for the CDR3 is TGTGCCATCAGTCCGGGACAGGGGACAGACGGGAACACTGAAGCTTTCTTT.

The chain is built from TRBV5-1 and TRBJ2-3; maybe TRBD1 (6 bases). CDR1 is SGHRS, CDR2 YFSETQ, per germline. The ends were cut back, 10 bases at V and 7 bases at J, with 13 bases in the middle. The CDR3 covers 11 residues. CDR3 residues: CAVGDTYTQYF. DNA for the CDR3: TGCGCCGTCGGGGACACTTATACGCAGTATTTT.

This clonotype was seen at least ten times. The chain uses TRBV12-3 or TRBV12-4 and TRBJ2-5, with D maybe TRBD1 (6 bases). CDR3 size: 17 residues. V was clipped by 6 bases and J by 3 bases, with 23 bases between them. The CDR3 bases are TGTGCCAGCAGCCTAATGGGGGCCCGGGACGGCAAAGAGACCCAGTACTTC. This translates into CASSLMGARDGKETQYF.

The J gene is TRBJ1-2, the V gene TRBV21-1; the table names TRBD1, a call not compared with the DNA. TRBV21-1 is designated a pseudogene. This CDR3 is built from 11 residues. The CDR3: CASRGLYGYTF. The CDR3 bases are TGTGCCAGCAGGGGGCTCTATGGCTACACCTTC.

This clonotype was found many times. The V and J genes are TRBV5-1 and TRBJ2-3, with 9 bases identical to TRBD1. From germline, CDR1 is SGHRS and CDR2 YFSETQ. Trimming at V came to 2 bases and at J to 4 bases, leaving 5 bases not matched to a gene. The CDR3 runs 15 residues. The CDR3 region is CASSLGTGKADTQYF. DNA of the CDR3: TGCGCCAGCAGCTTAGGGACAGGGAAGGCAGATACGCAGTATTTT.

This clonotype appeared a few times. The chain recombines TRBV3-1 with TRBJ1-2; D is uncertain. Trimming cost V 0 bases and J 6 bases, with 8 bases left between them. The germline V gene has CDR1 LGHDT and CDR2 YNNKEL (reference sequence). The CDR3 consists of 13 residues. This CDR3 reads CASSQEGYDGYTF. The CDR3 DNA sequence: TGTGCCAGCAGCCAAGAAGGCTATGATGGCTACACCTTC.

The CDR3 sequence: CASSLQVSQETQYF. CDR3 coding DNA: TGCGCCAGCAGCTTGCAAGTTTCCCAAGAGACCCAGTACTTC. The chain links TRBV5-1 to TRBJ2-5; unclear D gene. Trimming stripped 1 base from V and 1 base from J, with 8 bases between. Germline CDR1 is SGHRS and CDR2 is YFSETQ. The CDR3 consists of 14 residues.